This T cell receptor (beta chain) emerged from a study of a mutant IDH1 vaccine in newly diagnosed glioma (dated by TCRdb to the early 2020s). As for the study more broadly: Eight vaccinations were administered to patients in weeks 1, 3, 5, 7, 11, 15, 19 and 23, corresponding to visits V03 through V10. Peripheral blood samples were drawn at six visits, namely V03 (baseline), V05, V07, V10, V12 and V13. Of the approximately 34 treated patients, about 62% were male and 37.5% were female, and a mean age of 40.4 years was recorded. Prior to enrollment, patients had been given standard therapy consisting of radiotherapy alone, temozolomide alone, or radiochemotherapy with temozolomide, with the combination given to most patients. Vaccination started 4-6 weeks after radiotherapy alone, or was given together with temozolomide cycles in the groups whose treatment included chemotherapy. Longitudinal TCRB deep sequencing was done for some 25 treated patients, wherever samples were available for exploratory analyses. Results the study describes overall, beyond this receptor: PBMC samples for TCRB deep sequencing were selected based on availability. Vaccine-induced immune responses across multiple MHC alleles were detected in 90% to 95% of patients. The authors noted that analyses of patient blood samples could not be reproduced because of sample limitations. No apparent relationship was observed between pseudoprogression and alterations in the top peripheral T cell clonotypes detected by TCRB sequencing.

A distance of 8 bases separates the germline ends of V and J, which lose 3 bases and 5 bases respectively. From cysteine to phenylalanine, the CDR3 is 12 amino acids long. Only the CDR3 DNA stays, 36 bases, in frame from base 1. Reading the germline V gene gives CDR1 SGDLS and CDR2 YYNGEE. The sample's time point label, in plain terms: week 23, last vaccination. A 20-mer mutant IDH1 peptide at 300 micrograms in Montanide made up each vaccine dose, which was injected subcutaneously together with topical imiquimod. Donors had newly diagnosed WHO grade 3 or 4 IDH1-mutant astrocytomas with loss of nuclear ATRX. The samples were drawn from NOA16, a multicentre, single-arm, open-label phase I trial in Germany that tested a mutant IDH1 peptide vaccine in humans for the first time. The DNeasy Blood and Tissue Kit was used to extract genomic DNA from EDTA blood for TCRB sequencing. Comments on this clone: Its antigen is unknown. No quality values exist for individual bases; no much larger clone is one base distant.

Library preparation used the immunoSEQ multiplex PCR assay. Rearranged TCR beta chain sequences were amplified using the hsTCRB Kit according to the manufacturer's protocol. An Illumina MiSeq was used to sequence the TCRB libraries. Under the source paper's analysis protocol: The proprietary platform of the kit vendor was used for demultiplexing, trimming and gene mapping. TCRdb mirrors the immuneACCESS table, restricted to in-frame sequences. Some clones are absent from its copies; in checked studies, under half trace to an unresolved V gene, and the reason for the others is unknown. That table gives V, J and clone size, and the DNA gave D and trimming. Present in this sample are 25,000 to 35,000 clones, approximately 80% of which were seen just once. The top ten clonotypes cover approximately 8% of the sample.

Rearrangement joined TRBV9 to TRBJ2-5; the D segment cannot be called with confidence. This sample comprised PBMCs, obtained from a glioma patient whose treatment included an IDH1 peptide vaccine. This receptor was taken from a woman in her late teens or twenties with glioma. DNA sequence: TGTGCCAGCAGCGGACTTTCGGAGACCCAGTACTTC. Its product reads: CASSGLSETQYF. Here the CDR3 is joined to the reference TRBV9 and TRBJ2-5 genes, and the full variable domain is: DSGVTQTPKHLITATGQRVTLRCSPRSGDLSVYWYQQSLDQGLQFLIQYYNGEERAKGNILERFSAQQFPDLHSELNLSSLELGDSALYFCASSGLSETQYFGPGTRLLVL.